This T cell receptor (beta chain) was sequenced in a study of cytomegalovirus exposure and HLA in healthy donors. Use of 60 Vbeta and 13 Jbeta primers characterized the PCR. The method was immunoSEQ multiplex PCR; TCRdb's version includes in-frame clones alone and lacks a portion of them. The sample lists 150,000 to 200,000 clones; just over 75% were seen once. The CDR3 covers 15 residues. Germline CDR1 reads SGHTA; CDR2 reads FQGNSA. V was trimmed by 2 bases and J by 2 bases, leaving 13 bases between them. This clone has just a few counts. The sequencing input was PBMCs. The source is a middle-aged woman in good health and CMV-seronegative. V gene TRBV7-2 combines with J gene TRBJ2-7; weak D call: TRBD2 (5 bases). In nucleotides, the CDR3 is TGTGCCAGCAGCTTATCTCGGGGTAGGGCCTACGAGCAGTACTTC. Translated: CASSLSRGRAYEQYF.